This entry lists 2 T cell receptor beta chains sequenced from one sample in a study of blood T cell repertoires in COVID-19 (dated by TCRdb to 2020 to 2022). Library construction relied on the immunoSEQ multiplex PCR assay. TCRdb carries this immuneACCESS record with in-frame sequences only. Its versions omit some clonotypes, under half of them owing to an unresolved V gene in the studies checked, with the rest unexplained. The sample table records roughly 150,000 clones; around 82% of these occur just once. Roughly 19% of the sample belongs to the ten largest clones. Sequencing was carried out using peripheral blood. All receptors come from a woman aged 65 to 85 who had recovered from COVID-19.

The chain is built from TRBV5-1 and TRBJ1-2; possible D gene TRBD1, 6 bases. Germline V gene lookup returns CDR1 SGHRS and CDR2 YFSETQ. V gave up 4 bases and J gave up 4 bases, with 14 bases separating them. The CDR3 has 14 residues. In DNA form, the CDR3 reads TGCGCCAGCAGCGTGACCGTGGGGGCCTATGGCTACACCTTC. This gives the protein CASSVTVGAYGYTF. Drawing the rest from reference TRBV5-1 and TRBJ1-2, the complete variable domain is KAGVTQTPRYLIKTRGQQVTLSCSPISGHRSVSWYQQTPGQGLQFLFEYFSETQRNKGNFPGRFSGRQFSNSRSEMNVSTLELGDSALYLCASSVTVGAYGYTFGSGTRLTVV.

J is TRBJ1-2 and V is TRBV2; 10 bases fit TRBD1. CDR3 length: 15 residues. Germline values: CDR1 SNHLY, CDR2 FYNNEI. V was pared by 2 bases and J by 2 bases, with 2 bases of the junction left unmatched. This CDR3 reads CASSEMGQGNYGYTF. The CDR3 nucleotides are TGTGCCAGCAGTGAAATGGGACAGGGGAACTATGGCTACACCTTC. Filled out from reference TRBV2 and TRBJ1-2, the complete variable domain reads EPEVTQTPSHQVTQMGQEVILRCVPISNHLYFYWYRQILGQKVEFLVSFYNNEISEKSEIFDDQFSVERPDGSNFTLKIRSTKLEDSAMYFCASSEMGQGNYGYTFGSGTRLTVV.